Each of the 23 T cell receptor beta chains below was sequenced from the same sample in a study of shared clonotypes between healthy human individuals. This table comes from immunoSEQ multiplex PCR, and its TCRdb copy is limited to in-frame clones, with some not included. The sample records roughly 500,000 clones, 60% to 80% being singletons. Source material: PBMCs. The receptor source for this set is a middle-aged woman in good health. Some clones in this sample may be carry-over from other donors' samples.

The chain has TRBV6-4 and TRBJ2-7; 10 nucleotides line up with TRBD2. This CDR3 has 13 residues. Losses at the gene ends were 5 bases for V and 3 bases for J; bases not matched to a gene: 1. In germline, CDR1 is MRHNA, CDR2 SNTAGT. The CDR3 nucleotides are TGTGCCAGCAGTAGCGGGAGGGTCTACGAGCAGTACTTC. Protein sequence: CASSSGRVYEQYF.

In its sample, this clone was seen once. This chain links TRBV18 with TRBJ2-5; maybe TRBD1 (5 bases). V gave up 6 bases and J gave up 2 bases, with 10 bases separating them. Looked up from germline, CDR1 is KGHSH and CDR2 is LQKENI. This CDR3 comprises 13 residues. The CDR3 here is CASSQDIQETQYF. CDR3 DNA sequence: TGTGCCAGCTCCCAGGACATACAAGAGACCCAGTACTTC.

Points on this clone: A far larger clone lies a single base away; this is likely a read error. The chain uses TRBV30 and TRBJ2-3; 9 bases are a match to TRBD1. CDR1 and CDR2 from the germline V gene are GTSNPN and SVGIG (reference sequence). The CDR3 sequence is 14 residues long. Here the CDR3 DNA reads TGTGCCCGGAGTGTTACAGGGGGCCCAGATACGCAGTATTTT. Its protein is CARSVTGGPDTQYF.

The V gene is TRBV15, the J gene TRBJ1-3; TRBD1 agrees at 10 bases. The J segment lost 2 bases and the V segment lost 9 bases, leaving 4 bases of the junction unmatched. The CDR3 spans 14 residues. The germline CDR1 and CDR2 sequences are LNHNV and YYDKDF (reference sequence). The CDR3 is CATGTGVTGNTIYF. The CDR3 DNA reads as TGTGCCACGGGGACAGGGGTGACTGGAAACACCATATATTTT.

V is TRBV2 and J is TRBJ2-7; 12 bases map to TRBD2. Germline loops: CDR1 SNHLY, CDR2 FYNNEI. The V segment lost 0 bases and the J segment 0 bases; nucleotides outside the gene matches: 3. The CDR3 extends over 17 amino acids. Here the CDR3 DNA reads TGTGCCAGCAGTGAAGCGACTAGCGGGAGAAGCTCCTACGAGCAGTACTTC. Translated, it gives CASSEATSGRSSYEQYF.

This clone was counted ten times or more. The chain recombines TRBV5-1 with TRBJ1-6; 7 nucleotides agree with TRBD1. After removal of 4 bases from V and 7 bases from J, the junction contained 11 bases not matched to a gene. Germline V CDR1 and CDR2: SGHRS, YFSETQ. The CDR3 sequence is 16 residues long. In DNA, the CDR3 is TGCGCCAGCAGCAGACAGGGAGAGGGGGTGAATTCACCCCTCCACTTT. Its protein is CASSRQGEGVNSPLHF.

The V and J genes are TRBV30 and TRBJ2-7; 7 bases fit TRBD1. This CDR3 has 15 amino acids. From germline, CDR1 is GTSNPN and CDR2 SVGIG (reference sequence). With 0 bases clipped from V and 0 bases from J, the junction kept 5 bases outside the gene matches. Here the CDR3 reads CAWSVPTGSSYEQYF. Written as DNA, the CDR3 is TGTGCCTGGAGTGTACCGACAGGGAGCTCCTACGAGCAGTACTTC.

The chain has TRBV7-8 and TRBJ1-5; D not resolved. This CDR3 is 16 amino acids long. V dropped 6 bases and J dropped 3 bases, with 18 bases sitting between them. Germline V gene sequence: CDR1 SGHVS, CDR2 FQNEAQ. In DNA form, the CDR3 reads TGTGCCAGCAGATCTGGCCCCCGAACAGCCAATCAGCCCCAGCATTTT. Translation: CASRSGPRTANQPQHF.

The chain joins TRBV19 to TRBJ2-7; 8 nucleotides match TRBD1. Per germline, CDR1 LNHDA and CDR2 SQIVND (reference sequence). The CDR3 covers 15 residues. V dropped 4 bases and J dropped 2; count of bases not matched to a gene: 7. The DNA for the CDR3 is TGTGCCAGTAGTAAGGGGCAGGGGGCCGCCTACGAGCAGTACTTC. It codes for CASSKGQGAAYEQYF.

The gene calls are TRBV6-5 and TRBJ2-5, with D possibly being TRBD1 (5 bases). Germline lookup yields CDR1 MNHEY and CDR2 SVGAGI. V was shortened by 2 bases and J by 5 bases, with 15 bases between the two germline ends. The CDR3 totals 15 residues. CDR3 sequence: CASSYRKGSGETQYF. The CDR3 region has the DNA TGTGCCAGCAGTTACAGGAAGGGATCAGGGGAGACCCAGTACTTC.

The genes are TRBV7-2 and TRBJ2-7, with 13 bases aligning to TRBD2. The CDR3 covers 15 residues. Germline CDR1 and CDR2: SGHTA and FQGNSA. Trimming at V came to 6 bases and at J to 2 bases, leaving 4 bases not matched to a gene. As DNA, the CDR3 is TGTGCCAGCAGGGCAGGACTAGCGGGGGCCTACGAGCAGTACTTC. Translated: CASRAGLAGAYEQYF. The full variable domain, completed using reference TRBV7-2 and TRBJ2-7, is GAGVSQSPSNKVTEKGKDVELRCDPISGHTALYWYRQSLGQGLEFLIYFQGNSAPDKSGLPSDRFSAERTGGSVSTLTIQRTQQEDSAVYLCASRAGLAGAYEQYFGPGTRLTVT.

The chain recombines TRBV30 with TRBJ2-1; 10 bases fit TRBD2. The J segment lost 4 bases and the V segment lost 3 bases, leaving 15 bases of the junction unmatched. Germline loops: CDR1 GTSNPN, CDR2 SVGIG (reference sequence). The CDR3 spans 18 residues. The CDR3, as DNA: TGTGCCTGGAGAGCTGGACTAGCGGCCAGTGCTCGATACAATGAGCAGTTCTTC. Protein sequence: CAWRAGLAASARYNEQFF.

The rearrangement uses TRBV7-6 and TRBJ2-7; TRBD1 or TRBD2 may be the D gene (5 bases each). Trimming removed 6 bases from V and 3 bases from J, with 12 bases in between. The V gene's germline CDR1 is SGHVS and CDR2 FNYEAQ. CDR3 length: 13 residues. CDR3 region: CASSYRDDYEQYF. The CDR3 coding sequence is TGTGCCAGCAGTTACCGGGACGACTACGAGCAGTACTTC.

The J gene is TRBJ2-7, the V gene TRBV7-2; D may be TRBD2 (6 bases). Germline CDR1 SGHTA, CDR2 FQGNSA. The length of the CDR3 is 15 residues. Trimming cost V 4 bases and J 2 bases, with 15 bases left between them. CDR3 protein: CASSSKGLAPYEQYF. The CDR3 nucleotides read TGTGCCAGCAGCTCGAAGGGACTTGCCCCCTACGAGCAGTACTTC.

This clone has just a few counts. The chain uses TRBV20-1 and TRBJ2-5; tentative D call: TRBD2 (6 bases). Matching the DNA end better, TRBJ2-7 makes the J call doubtful. CDR3 length: 11 residues. CDR1 and CDR2 from the germline V gene are DFQATT and SNEGSKA (reference sequence). The CDR3 coding sequence is TGCAGTGCTGCGGACTACTACGAGCAGTACTTC. This codes for CSAADYYEQYF.

V gene TRBV10-3 combines with J gene TRBJ2-7, with D possibly TRBD2 on 6 matching bases. V was pared by 9 bases and J by 0 bases, with 15 bases between. Germline-derived CDR1 and CDR2 are ENHRY and SYGVKD. There are 14 residues in the CDR3. The CDR3 sequence is CAIAPGTASYEQYF. The CDR3 DNA follows: TGTGCCATAGCACCCGGGACTGCCTCCTACGAGCAGTACTTC.

V usage is TRBV27 and J usage is TRBJ2-7; D gene ambiguous. The CDR3 is 17 residues long. Trimming stripped 6 bases from V and 3 bases from J, with 24 bases between. Germline V lookup: CDR1 MNHEY, CDR2 SMNVEV (reference sequence). CDR3 nucleotide sequence: TGTGCCAGCAGAGGATCAGGCTCTTGGTTTTTAGGCTACGAGCAGTACTTC. It codes for CASRGSGSWFLGYEQYF.

Only one count was recorded for this clone. The genes are TRBV6-1 and TRBJ1-5, with unresolved D. This CDR3 has 13 residues. V dropped 6 bases and J dropped 4 bases, with 10 bases sitting between them. Germline values: CDR1 MNHNS, CDR2 SASEGT. The CDR3 DNA follows: TGTGCCAGCAGGTCGGGTACTAATCAGCCCCAGCATTTT. Amino acid sequence: CASRSGTNQPQHF.

The J gene is TRBJ2-1, the V gene TRBV11-2; 9 nucleotides agree with TRBD2. The CDR3 is 15 amino acids. Germline CDR1 SGHAT, CDR2 FQNNGV. V dropped 3 bases and J dropped 8; count of bases not matched to a gene: 8. In DNA, the CDR3 is TGTGCCAGCAGCTTTGCGGCTAGCGGGGCAGATGAGCAGTTCTTC. This gives the protein CASSFAASGADEQFF.

The V gene is TRBV2, the J gene TRBJ1-3; a possible D gene is TRBD1 (6 bases). CDR1 and CDR2 from the germline V gene are SNHLY and FYNNEI. CDR3 length: 14 residues. The V gene lost 5 bases and the J gene lost 0 bases, with 8 bases spanning the gap. This CDR3 is CASSRTVSGNTIYF. Here the CDR3 DNA reads TGTGCCAGCAGTAGGACAGTCTCTGGAAACACCATATATTTT.

The V gene is TRBV2, the J gene TRBJ2-5, with TRBD2 matching 9 bases. V lost 6 bases and J lost 1; bases outside the gene matches: 6. Germline V gene sequence: CDR1 SNHLY, CDR2 FYNNEI. This CDR3 comprises 15 residues. CDR3 region: CASRGRTSVQETQYF. The CDR3 DNA sequence: TGTGCCAGCAGGGGTAGGACTAGCGTCCAAGAGACCCAGTACTTC.

This chain connects TRBV5-4 to TRBJ2-5; the D gene is possibly TRBD2 (6 bases). Trimming removed 7 bases from V and 0 bases from J, with 16 bases in between. Germline V CDR1 and CDR2: SGHNT, YYREEE (reference sequence). This CDR3 comprises 15 residues. In nucleotides, the CDR3 is TGTGCCAGCGAGCTTAAGGGAGGCTACCAAGAGACCCAGTACTTC. This encodes CASELKGGYQETQYF.

The J gene is TRBJ1-4, the V gene TRBV6-1; the D gene is possibly TRBD1 (6 bases). The germline gives CDR1 MNHNS, CDR2 SASEGT. Trimming removed 7 bases at V and 9 bases at J, with 18 bases between. There are 14 residues in the CDR3. In DNA, the CDR3 is TGTGCCAGCACTCAGGGGTCCCCTGGCCAAAAACTGTTTTTT. It is translated as CASTQGSPGQKLFF.